Sequencing of this TCR beta chain was carried out in a study of CD8 T cells in ankylosing spondylitis. Study-wide findings and caveats: It was reported that disease-linked clones were significantly enriched in matched ankylosing spondylitis synovial fluid.

TCRdb reprocessed the 5' RACE reads with MiXCR, giving one entry per CDR3 protein. Of 40,000 to 55,000 distinct CDR3 sequences listed, 6.5% to 9% are singletons. Deletions cut 10 bases from V and 0 bases from J, with 16 bases between. Germline CDR1 ENHRY, CDR2 SYGVKD. This CDR3 has 16 amino acids. This clonotype was seen ten or more times. Its antigen is as yet unknown. What was sequenced was blood, either unsorted or a sorted T cell fraction (not recorded which). This TCR was recovered from a female donor with ankylosing spondylitis or in good health (not recorded which). The rearrangement links TRBV10-3 to TRBJ2-6, with D tentatively TRBD2 (6 bases). CDR3 nucleotide sequence: TGTGCCACCGGGGAGGCATCTTTCTCTGGGGCCAACGTCCTGACTTTC. Translating gives CATGEASFSGANVLTF.